What follows are 14 T cell receptor beta chains derived from one specimen sequenced in a study of blood T cell repertoires in COVID-19. Only in-frame clones appear in the TCRdb table, and some are missing; sequencing was by immunoSEQ multiplex PCR. The sample lists about 88,000 clones; approximately 85% were seen once. The sample consisted of peripheral blood. The receptors were gathered from a human donor in a cohort sampled during active COVID-19.

V usage is TRBV4-1 and J usage is TRBJ2-1; TRBD2 matches at 8 bases. Germline CDR1 reads MGHRA; CDR2 reads YSYEKL. The J segment lost 3 bases and the V segment lost 5 bases, leaving 6 bases of the junction unmatched. The length of the CDR3 is 15 residues. In DNA form, the CDR3 reads TGCGCCAGCAGCTCGGGGGCGGGGGGCTACAATGAGCAGTTCTTC. Encoded protein: CASSSGAGGYNEQFF.

This clone was seen repeatedly, ten times or more. The gene calls are TRBV5-4 and TRBJ2-1; TRBD2 might be the D (5 bases). The CDR3 has 15 residues. Trimming removed 0 bases from V and 0 bases from J, with 7 bases in between. Germline V lookup: CDR1 SGHNT, CDR2 YYREEE (reference sequence). CDR3 DNA sequence: TGTGCCAGCAGCTTGGTGGGGAGCTCCTACAATGAGCAGTTCTTC. This translates into CASSLVGSSYNEQFF.

This chain joins TRBV7-2 and TRBJ2-7, with 8 positions matching TRBD2. Trimming cost V 1 base and J 7 bases; bases outside gene matches: 9. This CDR3 has 15 amino acids. Germline V gene lookup returns CDR1 SGHTA and CDR2 FQGNSA. CDR3 sequence (DNA): TGTGCCAGCAGCTTAGTCCGGGAGGGCCATTGGGAGCAGTACTTC. Residues: CASSLVREGHWEQYF.

Regarding this clone: Distinct nucleotide sequences in the sample also encode this CDR3. This chain links TRBV19 with TRBJ2-7, with D maybe TRBD2 (5 bases). CDR1 and CDR2 from the germline V gene are LNHDA and SQIVND (reference sequence). The ends were cut back, 1 base at V and 3 bases at J, with 7 bases in the middle. CDR3 length: 13 amino acids. The CDR3: CASSIGEGYEQYF. For the CDR3, the DNA is TGTGCCAGTAGTATAGGCGAGGGCTACGAGCAGTACTTC.

This sequence joins TRBV5-1 and TRBJ2-5; 7 nucleotides align to TRBD1. CDR1 is SGHRS and CDR2 is YFSETQ in the germline V gene. The V gene end was trimmed by 6 bases and the J gene end by 0 bases; junction bases not matched to a gene: 8. CDR3 size: 15 residues. The chain's CDR3 is CASTGTVRDQETQYF. Written as DNA, the CDR3 is TGCGCCAGCACCGGGACAGTTCGGGACCAAGAGACCCAGTACTTC. Based on the CDR3 plus reference TRBV5-1 and TRBJ2-5, the full variable domain is KAGVTQTPRYLIKTRGQQVTLSCSPISGHRSVSWYQQTPGQGLQFLFEYFSETQRNKGNFPGRFSGRQFSNSRSEMNVSTLELGDSALYLCASTGTVRDQETQYFGPGTRLLVL.

The V and J genes are TRBV7-8 and TRBJ2-2; D is unclear. This CDR3 comprises 14 residues. The V end was cut by 7 bases, the J end by 5 bases, with 14 bases between. Germline CDR1 SGHVS, CDR2 FQNEAQ. CDR3 protein: CASTRSSRTGELFF. CDR3 DNA sequence: TGTGCCAGCACCCGCTCATCGAGAACCGGGGAGCTGTTTTTT.

The rearrangement joins TRBV9 to TRBJ2-3, with TRBD2 identical over 7 bases. CDR1 is SGDLS and CDR2 is YYNGEE in the germline V gene. Trimming removed 4 bases from V and 2 bases from J; junction bases left unmatched: 7. This CDR3 comprises 15 residues. CDR3 in amino acids: CASSWRGTNTDTQYF. In DNA, the CDR3 is TGTGCCAGCAGCTGGCGGGGGACCAACACAGATACGCAGTATTTT.

V gene TRBV18 combines with J gene TRBJ2-2, with D possibly being TRBD1 (6 bases). Germline V gene lookup returns CDR1 KGHSH and CDR2 LQKENI. The CDR3 covers 16 residues. Trimming pared 3 bases from V and 5 bases from J, leaving 16 bases between. The DNA of the CDR3 is TGTGCCAGCTCACCTCAGACAGGTCTGTCAACCGGGGAGCTGTTTTTT. It translates to CASSPQTGLSTGELFF.

This clone was seen once. V is TRBV7-3 and J is TRBJ1-2; D perhaps matches TRBD1 (6 bases). There are 14 residues in the CDR3. V was trimmed by 5 bases and J by 7 bases, leaving 17 bases between them. In germline, CDR1 is SGHTA, CDR2 FQGTGA. The DNA of the CDR3 is TGTGCCAGCAGCCCAGACAGGTCGGCGGGTGGCTACACCTTC. It is translated as CASSPDRSAGGYTF.

V is TRBV2 and J is TRBJ2-7; unclear D gene. This CDR3 is built from 16 residues. V was clipped by 1 base and J by 6 bases, with 19 bases between them. CDR1 SNHLY and CDR2 FYNNEI come from the germline V gene. The CDR3, as DNA: TGTGCCAGCAGTGAAGTCGTGGCAGGCCTCCTTTCCGAGCAGTACTTC. Encoded protein: CASSEVVAGLLSEQYF.

The chain couples TRBV3-1 (or the pseudogene TRBV3-2) to TRBJ1-4; D perhaps matches TRBD1 (5 bases). The V end was cut by 4 bases, the J end by 7 bases, with 19 bases between. The CDR3 is 16 amino acids. The germline V gene has CDR1 LGHDT and CDR2 YNNKEL (reference sequence). In DNA, the CDR3 is TGTGCCAGCAGCCCGGGGGATGGGGTGAGGGGTGAAAAACTGTTTTTT. As protein: CASSPGDGVRGEKLFF.

The V gene is TRBV7-2, the J gene TRBJ2-5, with 8 bases lining up with TRBD1. J gave up 3 bases and V 5 bases, and 5 bases lay outside the gene matches. CDR1 SGHTA and CDR2 FQGNSA come from the germline V gene. This CDR3 is 14 amino acids long. This CDR3 is CASSPGTGEETQYF. The DNA for the CDR3 is TGTGCCAGCAGCCCCGGGACAGGCGAAGAGACCCAGTACTTC.

The genes are TRBV5-1 and TRBJ2-3, with 9 bases lining up with TRBD2. The CDR3 totals 17 residues. Germline CDR1 and CDR2: SGHRS and YFSETQ. The V and J ends lost 0 bases and 2 bases, in that order; junction bases with no gene match: 7. CDR3 DNA sequence: TGCGCCAGCAGCTTGGCAGTAGCGGGGGCCAACACAGATACGCAGTATTTT. Its translation: CASSLAVAGANTDTQYF.

V usage is TRBV18 and J usage is TRBJ1-1, with a possible D match to TRBD1 (5 bases). The V gene lost 6 bases and the J gene lost 10 bases, with 18 bases spanning the gap. This CDR3 is built from 13 residues. Germline V gives CDR1 KGHSH, CDR2 LQKENI. CDR3 in amino acids: CASSPGTEMAAFF. In DNA form, the CDR3 reads TGTGCCAGCTCTCCAGGGACTGAGATGGCAGCTTTCTTT.